These 23 T cell receptor beta chains share one sample of origin, sequenced in a study of response to subunit inactivated influenza vaccine (dated by TCRdb to 2016 to 2018). Libraries were prepared through RT-PCR. The listed sequencing device is Illumina HiSeq 2500. Through fastp at Q25 and MiXCR, TCRdb rebuilt clones from the public reads, retaining in-frame beta chains. Identical CDR3 proteins give one entry, which carries the most common genes and DNA. Recorded for this sample are around 850,000 distinct CDR3 sequences; around a sixth of them occurred a single time. Approximately 11% of the sample is held by the ten biggest clonotypes. Sequencing was performed on PBMCs from blood, taken around 5 days after vaccination. These receptors were taken from a man aged 45 to 65 who received an inactivated influenza vaccine. Donor details come from another sample of the same person, matched by shared clones.

V usage is TRBV7-6 and J usage is TRBJ2-3; unclear D gene. The CDR3 has 16 residues. Germline-derived CDR1 and CDR2 are SGHVS and FNYEAQ. Trimming took off 1 base at V and 2 bases at J, with 13 bases between the two ends. CDR3 residues: CASSLGAGKYTDTQYF. The CDR3 DNA is TGTGCCAGCAGCTTAGGGGCAGGCAAATACACAGATACGCAGTATTTT.

Many counts were recorded for this clonotype. The chain joins TRBV25-1 to TRBJ2-5, with 9 bases aligning to TRBD2. Trimming at V came to 2 bases and at J to 7 bases, leaving 11 bases not matched to a gene. CDR3 length: 16 residues. Germline CDR1 and CDR2: MGHDK and SYGVNS. The CDR3 nucleotides are TGTGCCAGCAGTGAAAGTTTGATAGCGGGAGAGCGGACCCAGTACTTC. Translating it yields CASSESLIAGERTQYF. The full variable domain, rest sourced from reference TRBV25-1 and TRBJ2-5, is EADIYQTPRYLVIGTGKKITLECSQTMGHDKMYWYQQDPGMELHLIHYSYGVNSTEKGDLSSESTVSRIRTEHFPLTLESARPSHTSQYLCASSESLIAGERTQYFGPGTRLLVL.

The rearrangement uses TRBV7-9 and TRBJ1-4, with 7 bases aligning to TRBD1. The CDR3 is made up of 16 amino acids. The V gene end was trimmed by 2 bases and the J gene end by 3 bases; junction bases not matched to a gene: 6. CDR1 is SEHNR and CDR2 is FQNEAQ in the germline V gene (reference sequence). CDR3 amino acids: CASSLRQGDPNEKLFF. The DNA of the CDR3 is TGTGCCAGCAGCTTAAGACAGGGCGATCCTAATGAAAAACTGTTTTTT.

V gene TRBV11-2 combines with J gene TRBJ2-3; D not certain. V was clipped by 2 bases and J by 0 bases, with 12 bases between them. Germline-derived CDR1 and CDR2 are SGHAT and FQNNGV. The CDR3 has 16 amino acids. The CDR3 region has the DNA TGTGCCAGCAGCTTACTAGTGGCAGCTAGCACAGATACGCAGTATTTT. Its translation is CASSLLVAASTDTQYF.

This clonotype showed up just a few times. The chain links TRBV6-5 to TRBJ2-7; perhaps TRBD1 as D (5 bases). This CDR3 contains 14 residues. The germline gives CDR1 MNHEY, CDR2 SVGAGI. The V and J ends lost 3 bases and 4 bases respectively, with 13 bases between them. The CDR3 reads CASSYGAGRYEQYF. As DNA, the CDR3 is TGTGCCAGCAGTTATGGGGCAGGGCGGTACGAGCAGTACTTC.

The genes are TRBV6-1 and TRBJ2-5, with D possibly being TRBD2 (5 bases). This CDR3 comprises 16 residues. Trimming left V 2 bases short and J 4 bases short, with 17 bases between. The germline gives CDR1 MNHNS, CDR2 SASEGT. The CDR3 coding sequence is TGTGCCAGCAGTGAACTGCACCGGGGTAGAGGAGAGACCCAGTACTTC. It specifies CASSELHRGRGETQYF.

The chain uses TRBV5-6 and TRBJ2-2; 9 nucleotides align to TRBD1. Trimming at V came to 0 bases and at J to 7 bases, leaving 1 base not matched to a gene. The germline gives CDR1 SGHDT, CDR2 YYEEEE. This CDR3 has 14 amino acids. DNA of the CDR3: TGTGCCAGCAGCTTGGGACAGGGGGTCGGGGAGCTGTTTTTT. It is translated as CASSLGQGVGELFF.

This clonotype has ten or more counts. The V gene is TRBV29-1, the J gene TRBJ2-4; no definite D call. V lost 1 base to trimming and J lost 0 bases, with 4 bases between them. CDR3 length: 13 amino acids. CDR1 SQVTM and CDR2 ANQGSEA come from the germline V gene. Here the CDR3 reads CSVEGGAKNIQYF. Here the CDR3 DNA reads TGCAGCGTTGAAGGGGGAGCCAAAAACATTCAGTACTTC.

This rearrangement joins TRBV27 to TRBJ2-3; D is uncertain. The V gene lost 0 bases and the J gene lost 0 bases, with 10 bases spanning the gap. This CDR3 is built from 16 residues. Germline V lookup: CDR1 MNHEY, CDR2 SMNVEV (reference sequence). The chain's CDR3 is CASSLSIDDSTDTQYF. The CDR3 nucleotides read TGTGCCAGCAGTTTATCAATAGATGACAGCACAGATACGCAGTATTTT.

This clonotype was observed a few times. V and J are TRBV20-1 and TRBJ1-5; D unresolved. Germline V gives CDR1 DFQATT, CDR2 SNEGSKA (reference sequence). CDR3 size: 13 residues. V lost 0 bases, J lost 5 bases, and 8 bases lay in between. CDR3 nucleotide sequence: TGCAGTGCTAGAGATGACTTATATCAGCCCCAGCATTTT. It translates to CSARDDLYQPQHF.

The chain joins TRBV7-2 to TRBJ2-7; D uncertain. The CDR3 is 14 residues long. The germline V gene has CDR1 SGHTA and CDR2 FQGNSA. Between the trimmed V and J ends, which lost 2 bases and 3 bases, there was a span of 11 bases. The DNA for the CDR3 is TGTGCCAGCAGCTTACTAACGAGTAGCTACGAGCAGTACTTC. Translated, it gives CASSLLTSSYEQYF.

The V call is TRBV6-1, the J call TRBJ2-1; D remains ambiguous. The germline CDR1 and CDR2 sequences are MNHNS and SASEGT. The germline V and J ends were trimmed by 8 bases and 7 bases, with 9 bases remaining between them. This CDR3 comprises 11 residues. CDR3 in amino acids: CASLTGNEQFF. The DNA for the CDR3 is TGTGCCAGCCTCACTGGGAATGAGCAGTTCTTC.

This clonotype has at least ten counts. The chain uses TRBV29-1 and TRBJ2-7; D might be TRBD2 (5 bases). V shed 7 bases and J shed 0 bases, with 10 bases lying between them. Germline lookup yields CDR1 SQVTM and CDR2 ANQGSEA. CDR3 length equals 12 residues. CDR3 in amino acids: CSAREGSYEQYF. The CDR3 nucleotides are TGCAGCGCCCGCGAGGGCTCCTACGAGCAGTACTTC.

V usage is TRBV11-2 and J usage is TRBJ2-1; D unresolved. The CDR3 is made up of 18 amino acids. V was shortened by 6 bases and J by 1 base, with 22 bases between the two germline ends. Germline loops: CDR1 SGHAT, CDR2 FQNNGV. CDR3 sequence: CASSPVGFGLGSYNEQFF. The CDR3, as DNA: TGTGCCAGCAGTCCAGTTGGGTTTGGGCTAGGGTCCTACAATGAGCAGTTCTTC.

This clonotype was seen more than once but under ten times. The V gene is TRBV6-2 or TRBV6-3, the J gene TRBJ2-2; maybe TRBD1 (6 bases). Trimming took 6 bases from V and 7 from J, leaving 12 bases between them. The germline CDR1 and CDR2 sequences are MNHEY and SVGEGT. The CDR3 length is 13 residues. The CDR3 bases are TGTGCCAGCAGAGCTACAGGGATCGGGGAGCTGTTTTTT. Encoded protein: CASRATGIGELFF.

In its sample, this clonotype was seen many times. The chain uses TRBV20-1 and TRBJ2-7; D gene unclear. The V end was cut by 6 bases, the J end by 0 bases, with 9 bases between. Per germline, CDR1 DFQATT and CDR2 SNEGSKA (reference sequence). The CDR3 runs to 12 residues. The CDR3 DNA sequence: TGCAGTGCCTGGTTAAGCTCCTACGAGCAGTACTTC. Translation: CSAWLSSYEQYF.

J is TRBJ2-1 and V is TRBV20-1; the D is unclear. CDR1 DFQATT and CDR2 SNEGSKA come from the germline V gene (reference sequence). V dropped 3 bases and J dropped 8 bases, with 11 bases sitting between them. The length of the CDR3 is 12 residues. The CDR3 DNA reads TGCAGTGCTAGTGTGTCAAATTATGAGCAGTTCTTC. Translated: CSASVSNYEQFF.

This clonotype occurred many times. The V and J genes are TRBV12-3 or TRBV12-4 and TRBJ2-6, with a possible D match to TRBD1 (6 bases). V was clipped by 6 bases and J by 2 bases, with 11 bases between them. CDR3 size: 15 residues. In nucleotides, the CDR3 is TGTGCCAGCAGCAAACAGGGTACTGGGGCCAACGTCCTGACTTTC. Encoded protein: CASSKQGTGANVLTF.

The chain is built from TRBV27 and TRBJ2-3; 12 nucleotides agree with TRBD2. With V trimmed by 2 bases and J by 6 bases, 9 bases remained unmatched. The CDR3 is 17 amino acids. Germline V lookup: CDR1 MNHEY, CDR2 SMNVEV (reference sequence). CDR3 sequence: CASSLLASGGAGDTQYF. CDR3 nucleotides: TGTGCCAGCAGTTTACTGGCTAGCGGGGGGGCGGGGGATACGCAGTATTTT.

This clonotype came up a few times. The CDR3 here is CSVEIELDTEAFF. CDR3 bases: TGCAGCGTTGAAATTGAGCTTGACACTGAAGCTTTCTTT. The chain links TRBV29-1 to TRBJ1-1, with no clear D. CDR3 length: 13 residues. Trimming took 2 bases from V and 3 from J, leaving 10 bases between them. Germline loops: CDR1 SQVTM, CDR2 ANQGSEA.

This clonotype has a handful of counts. V gene TRBV12-3 or TRBV12-4 combines with J gene TRBJ2-1; TRBD1 might be the D (7 bases). The CDR3 is made up of 15 amino acids. V lost 7 bases and J lost 1, with 14 bases in between. The CDR3 DNA is TGTGCCAGCACCGCGGGACAGCAATCCTACAATGAGCAGTTCTTC. Translation: CASTAGQQSYNEQFF.

This clonotype was seen more than once but under ten times. The chain employs TRBV20-1 and TRBJ1-2; D unclear. The CDR3 is made up of 9 amino acids. The V and J ends lost 5 bases and 7 bases respectively, with 5 bases between them. Germline CDR1 and CDR2: DFQATT and SNEGSKA (reference sequence). The CDR3: CSALVGYTF. Here the CDR3 DNA reads TGCAGTGCTCTAGTTGGCTACACCTTC.

This chain connects TRBV4-3 to TRBJ1-4; 12 bases agree with TRBD1. The V segment lost 6 bases and the J segment 0 bases; nucleotides outside the gene matches: 8. Germline CDR1 LGHNA, CDR2 YSLEER. The CDR3 length is 18 residues. CDR3 in amino acids: CASSPGTGGTPTNEKLFF. DNA of the CDR3: TGCGCCAGCAGTCCCGGGACAGGGGGCACACCAACTAATGAAAAACTGTTTTTT.